A single sample gave rise to the 26 T cell receptor beta chains below, sequenced in a study of T cells in tuberculosis. Assay: immunoSEQ multiplex PCR; the TCRdb copy retains only in-frame clones and omits some. The data hold approximately 59,000 clones, with around 81% observed a single time. Thawed, overnight-rested PBMC were stained with GMM-loaded CD1B tetramer, viability dye and anti-CD3, then sorted. CD1B tetramers were loaded with Rhodococcus equi-derived C32 glucose monomycolate. The sample taken for sequencing was CD1b-GMM tetramer-negative cells sorted from PBMCs. The source is an adult woman with latent tuberculosis.

With respect to this clone: An end of the junction differs from the germline gene, which may be a read error. V usage is TRBV2 and J usage is TRBJ2-7, with 9 bases identical to TRBD1. The CDR3 spans 15 residues. Germline assignment: CDR1 SNHLY and CDR2 FYNNEI. As DNA, the CDR3 is TGTGCCAGCAGTGAAGCGCCGGGACAGGGACCCGAGCAGTGCTTC. This encodes CASSEAPGQGPEQCF.

CDR3 sequence (DNA): TGTGCCAGCATGGGGACCGAAGAGGACAGGGGCTACGAGCAGTACTTC. Residues: CASMGTEEDRGYEQYF. This chain links TRBV27 with TRBJ2-7; TRBD1 aligns across 9 bases. Germline V CDR1 and CDR2: MNHEY, SMNVEV (reference sequence). CDR3 length: 16 residues. J gave up 3 bases and V 7 bases, and 13 bases lay outside the gene matches.

This clone occurred once. This chain uses TRBV28 with TRBJ2-1; 10 positions agree with TRBD2. This CDR3 comprises 12 residues. Trimming at V came to 8 bases and at J to 8 bases, leaving 3 bases not matched to a gene. Germline loops: CDR1 MDHEN, CDR2 SYDVKM. In DNA form, the CDR3 reads TGTGCCAGCCTCGGACTAGCGGATGAGCAGTTCTTC. Residues: CASLGLADEQFF.

The J gene is TRBJ1-1, the V gene TRBV14, with D tentatively TRBD1 (6 bases). Germline CDR1 reads SGHDN; CDR2 reads FVKESK. The CDR3 spans 16 residues. Between the trimmed V and J ends, which lost 0 bases and 1 base, there was a span of 12 bases. CDR3 bases: TGTGCCAGCAGCCAAGATGGGTACAGGGAGAACACTGAAGCTTTCTTT. Its translation is CASSQDGYRENTEAFF.

The chain has TRBV7-9 and TRBJ2-2; the match to TRBD1 covers 9 bases. The CDR3 totals 16 residues. Germline assignment: CDR1 SEHNR and CDR2 FQNEAQ (reference sequence). V dropped 2 bases and J dropped 6; count of bases not matched to a gene: 7. The CDR3 DNA is TGTGCCAGCAGCTTAATGGGACAGGGTGCGGCCGGGGAGCTGTTTTTT. This codes for CASSLMGQGAAGELFF.

J is TRBJ1-1 and V is TRBV5-1; 9 bases map to TRBD1. V shed 3 bases and J 1 base; nucleotides not matched to a gene: 1. The CDR3 loop spans 14 amino acids. The germline gives CDR1 SGHRS, CDR2 YFSETQ. The CDR3 nucleotides read TGCGCCAGCAGCTGGGACAGGGCGAACACTGAAGCTTTCTTT. This gives the protein CASSWDRANTEAFF.

The CDR3 reads CATSRGVAGDYEQYF. The CDR3 nucleotides read TGTGCCACCAGCAGGGGGGTAGCGGGAGATTACGAGCAGTACTTC. This chain joins TRBV15 and TRBJ2-7, with 9 bases that match TRBD2. The CDR3 runs to 15 residues. Germline V lookup: CDR1 LNHNV, CDR2 YYDKDF (reference sequence). J was trimmed by 4 bases and V by 3 bases; bases with no gene match: 7. Filled out from reference TRBV15 and TRBJ2-7, the complete variable domain reads DAMVIQNPRYQVTQFGKPVTLSCSQTLNHNVMYWYQQKSSQAPKLLFHYYDKDFNNEADTPDNFQSRRPNTSFCFLDIRSPGLGDTAMYLCATSRGVAGDYEQYFGPGTRLTVT.

The chain employs TRBV7-2 and TRBJ1-5, with 9 bases fitting TRBD1. This CDR3 is 15 amino acids long. Trimming took 2 bases from V and 5 from J; bases not matched to a gene: 4. Germline assignment: CDR1 SGHTA and CDR2 FQGNSA. CDR3 residues: CASSLPGQGHQPQHF. CDR3 DNA: TGTGCCAGCAGCTTACCGGGACAGGGCCATCAGCCCCAGCATTTT.

V is TRBV25-1 and J is TRBJ2-5, with D maybe TRBD2 (6 bases). The CDR3 runs 13 residues. Germline CDR1 is MGHDK and CDR2 is SYGVNS. V lost 2 bases and J 4 bases, leaving 8 bases between the germline ends. DNA of the CDR3: TGTGCCAGCAGTGAAGGAGGGTTAGAGACCCAGTACTTC. Translation gives CASSEGGLETQYF.

This clone came up a few times. The rearrangement links TRBV11-2 to TRBJ2-7, with 9 bases matching TRBD1. Germline V CDR1 and CDR2: SGHAT, FQNNGV. V was pared by 5 bases and J by 10 bases, with 12 bases of the junction left unmatched. The CDR3 has 14 amino acids. In nucleotides, the CDR3 is TGTGCCAGCAGCAATATTCGGGACAGGGCTTCCCAGTACTTC. This encodes CASSNIRDRASQYF.

The gene calls are TRBV6-5 and TRBJ2-1; D gene uncertain. CDR1 is MNHEY, CDR2 SVGAGI, per germline. V was shortened by 2 bases and J by 8 bases, with 10 bases between the two germline ends. This CDR3 is built from 13 residues. CDR3 sequence: CASSYATGDEQFF. CDR3 nucleotide sequence: TGTGCCAGCAGTTACGCAACCGGAGATGAGCAGTTCTTC.

The chain carries TRBV4-2 and TRBJ1-2; a possible D gene is TRBD1 (6 bases). Germline V gives CDR1 LGHNA, CDR2 YNFKEQ. V was pared by 0 bases and J by 2 bases, with 13 bases between. This CDR3 is 16 amino acids long. As DNA, the CDR3 is TGTGCCAGCAGCCAAGATGGAACAGGGTTGAACTATGGCTACACCTTC. Its translation: CASSQDGTGLNYGYTF.

The rearrangement links TRBV11-2 to TRBJ2-1; 8 bases map to TRBD2. The germline V gene has CDR1 SGHAT and CDR2 FQNNGV. This CDR3 comprises 16 residues. V was pared by 1 base and J by 3 bases, with 5 bases of the junction left unmatched. In DNA form, the CDR3 reads TGTGCCAGCAGCTTAGGGGCGGGAGGCTTCTACAATGAGCAGTTCTTC. It codes for CASSLGAGGFYNEQFF.

The rearrangement joins TRBV4-1 to TRBJ2-6; possibly TRBD2 for D (5 bases). Trimming took 2 bases from V and 4 from J, leaving 6 bases between them. The CDR3 covers 14 residues. Per germline, CDR1 MGHRA and CDR2 YSYEKL. CDR3: CASSQREGANVLTF. DNA for the CDR3: TGCGCCAGCAGCCAAAGGGAGGGGGCCAACGTCCTGACTTTC.

The chain recombines TRBV11-2 with TRBJ2-2, with 10 bases fitting TRBD2. Per germline, CDR1 SGHAT and CDR2 FQNNGV. The V and J ends lost 6 bases and 6 bases, in that order; junction bases with no gene match: 10. The CDR3 is made up of 16 amino acids. The CDR3 nucleotides are TGTGCCAGCAGAAGTCCGGGACTAGCGAAGGCCGGGGAGCTGTTTTTT. Encoded protein: CASRSPGLAKAGELFF.

This chain links TRBV4-3 with TRBJ2-2; perhaps TRBD1 as D (6 bases). V lost 0 bases and J lost 4, with 12 bases in between. This CDR3 contains 16 residues. Per germline, CDR1 LGHNA and CDR2 YSLEER. The CDR3: CASSQDQGSGTGELFF. CDR3 sequence (DNA): TGCGCCAGCAGCCAAGATCAGGGGTCGGGCACCGGGGAGCTGTTTTTT.

V usage is TRBV5-4 and J usage is TRBJ2-4; 7 nucleotides align to TRBD1. V trimming: 4 bases; J trimming: 5 bases; junction bases outside the gene matches: 3. From germline, CDR1 is SGHNT and CDR2 YYREEE (reference sequence). CDR3 size: 13 residues. The CDR3 here is CASSKGQENIQYF. CDR3 nucleotide sequence: TGTGCCAGCAGCAAAGGACAGGAAAACATTCAGTACTTC.

This clone is medium-sized within its sample. This sequence joins TRBV27 and TRBJ1-4, with D possibly being TRBD1 (5 bases). The CDR3 covers 14 residues. Trimming took 6 bases from V and 8 from J, leaving 16 bases between them. Germline V gives CDR1 MNHEY, CDR2 SMNVEV (reference sequence). The CDR3 region has the DNA TGTGCCAGCAGCGGGGCGGGGTCTCACGAAAAACTGTTTTTT. It yields the protein CASSGAGSHEKLFF.

In this sample, this clone turned up once. The chain uses TRBV28 and TRBJ1-2, with 7 bases identical to TRBD1. This CDR3 has 15 amino acids. The germline V gene encodes CDR1 MDHEN and CDR2 SYDVKM. V was clipped by 6 bases and J by 8 bases; unmatched bases: 15. The CDR3 coding sequence is TGTGCCAGCAGGCCCGCTCGACAGGGTAGGGGGGGCTACACCTTC. Translating it yields CASRPARQGRGGYTF.

This clone was observed once. The chain links TRBV28 to TRBJ1-1; possibly TRBD1 for D (6 bases). Trimming took off 4 bases at V and 1 base at J, with 10 bases between the two ends. Germline V gene data show CDR1 as MDHEN and CDR2 as SYDVKM. This CDR3 spans 14 amino acids. The CDR3 region is CASSWGHQNTEAFF. The CDR3 DNA reads as TGTGCCAGCAGTTGGGGACACCAGAACACTGAAGCTTTCTTT. Complete variable domain (other parts from reference TRBV28 and TRBJ1-1): DVKVTQSSRYLVKRTGEKVFLECVQDMDHENMFWYRQDPGLGLRLIYFSYDVKMKEKGDIPEGYSVSREKKERFSLILESASTNQTSMYLCASSWGHQNTEAFFGQGTRLTVV.

This clone was seen a handful of times. V is TRBV2 and J is TRBJ1-2; a possible D gene is TRBD1 (5 bases). The CDR3 loop spans 12 amino acids. Trimming removed 11 bases from V and 1 base from J, with 11 bases in between. Germline V gives CDR1 SNHLY, CDR2 FYNNEI. The CDR3 reads CASRGINYGYTF. The DNA for the CDR3 is TGTGCCTCCCGGGGGATTAACTATGGCTACACCTTC.

V is TRBV25-1 and J is TRBJ2-3; D is possibly TRBD2 (6 bases). The CDR3 is 18 amino acids. V dropped 0 bases and J dropped 3 bases, with 19 bases sitting between them. Germline V gene data show CDR1 as MGHDK and CDR2 as SYGVNS. The CDR3 sequence: CASSEYRAETRRTDTQYF. The CDR3 DNA is TGTGCCAGCAGTGAATATAGGGCGGAGACTAGACGAACAGATACGCAGTATTTT.

The chain is built from TRBV28 and TRBJ1-2, with 12 positions matching TRBD1. The V and J ends lost 5 bases and 8 bases, in that order; junction bases with no gene match: 9. Germline CDR1 and CDR2: MDHEN and SYDVKM. The CDR3 is 15 amino acids. CDR3 sequence (DNA): TGTGCCAGCAGTACTCCGGGACAGGGGGCGAAGGGCTACACCTTC. Protein product: CASSTPGQGAKGYTF.

The rearrangement joins TRBV2 to TRBJ1-4; 8 bases map to TRBD1. Looked up from germline, CDR1 is SNHLY and CDR2 is FYNNEI. The V gene end was trimmed by 7 bases and the J gene end by 3 bases; junction bases not matched to a gene: 10. This CDR3 has 16 amino acids. The CDR3: CASNSDRAGANEKLFF. The CDR3, as DNA: TGTGCCAGCAATTCGGACAGGGCCGGGGCTAATGAAAAACTGTTTTTT.

The gene calls are TRBV11-3 and TRBJ2-3; 7 bases are shared with TRBD2. This CDR3 spans 14 amino acids. J gave up 4 bases and V 8 bases, and 9 bases lay outside the gene matches. CDR1 and CDR2 from the germline V gene are SGHNT and YENEEA. In DNA, the CDR3 is TGTGCCAGCGGGGGGGAGGGCATCCCAGATACGCAGTATTTT. Translation gives CASGGEGIPDTQYF. Combining the CDR3 with reference TRBV11-3 and TRBJ2-3 gives the whole variable domain EAGVVQSPRYKIIEKKQPVAFWCNPISGHNTLYWYLQNLGQGPELLIRYENEEAVDDSQLPKDRFSAERLKGVDSTLKIQPAELGDSAVYLCASGGEGIPDTQYFGPGTRLTVL.

This sequence joins TRBV9 and TRBJ1-3, with 8 bases lining up with TRBD1. This CDR3 has 18 residues. Germline V gene lookup returns CDR1 SGDLS and CDR2 YYNGEE. With V trimmed by 4 bases and J by 2 bases, 14 bases remained unmatched. As DNA, the CDR3 is TGTGCCAGCAGCCCCGTTGTCTTGGACAGGGTGGCTGGAAACACCATATATTTT. It translates to CASSPVVLDRVAGNTIYF.